Below, 6 T cell receptor beta chains from the same sample are listed, as sequenced in a study of CD8+ T cells in alopecia areata (dated by TCRdb to the late 2010s). Library generation was performed with the immunoSEQ multiplex PCR assay. RNA was extracted from all samples and reverse transcribed into cDNA, which served as template for TCR sequencing. As stored in TCRdb, this immuneACCESS dataset retains in-frame rearrangements with V and J assigned. A fraction of the clones does not appear; measured against another copy, unresolved V genes explain less than half of the discrepancy, and the remainder lacks a known reason. This sample comprises over 95,000 clones, less than 50% of them detected only once. The ten largest clones add up to approximately 1.5% of the sample. Sequences were obtained from CD4+ T cells sorted from blood. These receptors all stem from a human donor with alopecia areata.

As concerns this clone: Germline and junction disagree at one end, which may indicate a read error. CDR3 coding DNA: TGTGCCTGGAAGCAGGGTCGTAACTATGACTACACCTTC. This sequence encodes CAWKQGRNYDYTF. The chain employs TRBV30 and TRBJ1-2; a possible D gene is TRBD1 (5 bases). CDR1 GTSNPN and CDR2 SVGIG come from the germline V gene (reference sequence). The CDR3 covers 13 residues. The complete variable domain, with remaining parts taken from reference TRBV30 and TRBJ1-2, reads SQTIHQWPATLVQPVGSPLSLECTVEGTSNPNLYWYRQAAGRGLQLLFYSVGIGQISSEVPQNLSASRPQDRQFILSSKKLLLSDSGFYLCAWKQGRNYDYTFGSGTRLTVV.

This clone occurred a few times. This chain connects TRBV18 to TRBJ2-7, with 7 bases lining up with TRBD1. CDR1 and CDR2 (germline): KGHSH, LQKENI. The CDR3 sequence is 14 residues long. Germline trimming cut 6 bases from V and 2 bases from J; bases unmatched to any gene: 7. The CDR3 DNA sequence: TGTGCCAGCTCGCCTGCCCAGGGGGCCTACGAGCAGTACTTC. The encoded protein is CASSPAQGAYEQYF.

There are a few counts of this clone. V and J are TRBV11-2 and TRBJ2-1, with 8 bases identical to TRBD2. Germline lookup yields CDR1 SGHAT and CDR2 FQNNGV. This CDR3 region has 16 residues. V lost 5 bases to trimming and J lost 6 bases; unmatched junction nucleotides: 12. Here the CDR3 reads CASSTRAGVLTNEQFF. The CDR3 region has the DNA TGTGCCAGCAGCACCAGAGCGGGAGTTCTCACCAATGAGCAGTTCTTC. Supplemented by reference TRBV11-2 and TRBJ2-1, the full variable domain reads EAGVAQSPRYKIIEKRQSVAFWCNPISGHATLYWYQQILGQGPKLLIQFQNNGVVDDSQLPKDRFSAERLKGVDSTLKIQPAKLEDSAVYLCASSTRAGVLTNEQFFGPGTRLTVL.

J is TRBJ2-2 and V is TRBV5-4; possibly TRBD1 for D (6 bases). V lost 0 bases and J 0 bases, leaving 9 bases between the germline ends. Germline assignment: CDR1 SGHNT and CDR2 YYREEE (reference sequence). The CDR3 spans 16 residues. CDR3 sequence reads: CASSLGGLTNTGELFF. The DNA for the CDR3 is TGTGCCAGCAGCTTGGGGGGGCTGACGAACACCGGGGAGCTGTTTTTT.

This chain uses TRBV4-2 with TRBJ2-7; the D gene is possibly TRBD1 (6 bases). The CDR3 has 15 residues. V was trimmed by 4 bases and J by 3 bases, leaving 16 bases between them. Germline values: CDR1 LGHNA, CDR2 YNFKEQ. The CDR3 loop reads CASSRGQLDLYEQYF. The DNA for the CDR3 is TGTGCCAGCAGCCGTGGACAGCTGGACCTCTACGAGCAGTACTTC.

The chain recombines TRBV27 with TRBJ2-3; D remains unclear. CDR3 size: 14 residues. Germline CDR1 reads MNHEY; CDR2 reads SMNVEV (reference sequence). V was cut by 3 bases and J by 4 bases, with 11 bases left in between. This CDR3 is CASSLDLGADTQYF. DNA of the CDR3: TGTGCCAGCAGTTTGGACCTTGGTGCAGATACGCAGTATTTT.